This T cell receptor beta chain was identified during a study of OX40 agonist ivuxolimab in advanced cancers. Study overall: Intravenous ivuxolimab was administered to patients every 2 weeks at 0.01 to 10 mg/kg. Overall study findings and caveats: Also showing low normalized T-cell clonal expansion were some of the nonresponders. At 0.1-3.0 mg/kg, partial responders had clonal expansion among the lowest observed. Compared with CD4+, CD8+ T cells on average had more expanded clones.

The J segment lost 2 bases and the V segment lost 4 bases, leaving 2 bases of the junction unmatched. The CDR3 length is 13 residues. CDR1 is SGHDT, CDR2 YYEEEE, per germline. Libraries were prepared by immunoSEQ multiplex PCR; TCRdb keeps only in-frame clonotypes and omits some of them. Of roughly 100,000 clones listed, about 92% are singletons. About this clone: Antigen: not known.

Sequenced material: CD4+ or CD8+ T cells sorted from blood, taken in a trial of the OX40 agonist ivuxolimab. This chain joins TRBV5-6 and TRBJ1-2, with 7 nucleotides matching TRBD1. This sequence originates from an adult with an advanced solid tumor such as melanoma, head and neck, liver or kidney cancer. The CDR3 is CASSQGQNYGYTF. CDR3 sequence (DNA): TGTGCCAGCAGCCAGGGACAGAACTATGGCTACACCTTC.